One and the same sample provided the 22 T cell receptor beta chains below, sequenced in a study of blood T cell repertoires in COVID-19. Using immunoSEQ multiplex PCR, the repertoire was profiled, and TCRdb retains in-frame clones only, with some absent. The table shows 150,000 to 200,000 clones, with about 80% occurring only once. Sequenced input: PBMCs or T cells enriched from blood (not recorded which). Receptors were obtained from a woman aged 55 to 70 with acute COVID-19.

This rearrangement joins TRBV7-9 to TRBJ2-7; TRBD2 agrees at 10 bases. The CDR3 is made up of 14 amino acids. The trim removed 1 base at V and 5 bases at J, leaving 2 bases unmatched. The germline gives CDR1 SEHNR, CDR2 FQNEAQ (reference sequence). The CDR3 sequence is CASSLGTSGDEQYV. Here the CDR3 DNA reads TGTGCCAGCAGCTTAGGGACTAGCGGCGACGAGCAGTACGTC.

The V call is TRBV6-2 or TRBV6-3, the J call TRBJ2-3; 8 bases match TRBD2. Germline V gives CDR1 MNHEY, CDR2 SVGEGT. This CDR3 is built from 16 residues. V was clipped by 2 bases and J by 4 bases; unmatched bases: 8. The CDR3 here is CASSYTGAGVADTQYF. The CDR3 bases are TGTGCCAGCAGTTACACGGGAGCGGGGGTTGCAGATACGCAGTATTTT.

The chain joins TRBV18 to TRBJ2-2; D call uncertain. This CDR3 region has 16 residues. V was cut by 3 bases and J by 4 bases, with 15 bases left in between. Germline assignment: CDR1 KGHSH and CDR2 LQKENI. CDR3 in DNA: TGTGCCAGCTCACCGCGAAGCCCTGGTGGCACCGGGGAGCTGTTTTTT. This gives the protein CASSPRSPGGTGELFF.

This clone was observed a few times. The CDR3 sequence: CASSQEGGLNEQFF. CDR3 nucleotide sequence: TGTGCCAGCAGCCAAGAAGGCGGCCTCAATGAGCAGTTCTTC. This chain links TRBV3-1 (or the pseudogene TRBV3-2) with TRBJ2-1, with D unresolved. The ends were cut back, 0 bases at V and 6 bases at J, with 9 bases in the middle. CDR3 size: 14 residues. Germline CDR1 is LGHDT and CDR2 is YNNKEL (reference sequence).

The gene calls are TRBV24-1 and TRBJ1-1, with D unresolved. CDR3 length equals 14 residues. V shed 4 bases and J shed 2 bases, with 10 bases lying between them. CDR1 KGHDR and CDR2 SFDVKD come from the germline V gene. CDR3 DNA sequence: TGTGCCACCAGTGAGGGAGGGCTTAACACTGAAGCTTTCTTT. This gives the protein CATSEGGLNTEAFF.

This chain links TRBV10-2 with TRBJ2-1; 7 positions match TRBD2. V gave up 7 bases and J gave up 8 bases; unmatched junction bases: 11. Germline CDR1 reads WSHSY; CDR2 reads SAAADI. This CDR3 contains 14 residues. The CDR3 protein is CASKKAGPGDEQFF. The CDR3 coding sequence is TGCGCCAGCAAGAAAGCGGGGCCTGGGGATGAGCAGTTCTTC.

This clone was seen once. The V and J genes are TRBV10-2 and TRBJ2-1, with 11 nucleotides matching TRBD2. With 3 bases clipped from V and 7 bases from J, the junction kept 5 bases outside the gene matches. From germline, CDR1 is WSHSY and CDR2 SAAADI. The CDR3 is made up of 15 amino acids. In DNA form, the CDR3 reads TGCGCCAGCAGTGAACCGCTAGCGGGAGGAAATGAGCAGTTCTTC. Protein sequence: CASSEPLAGGNEQFF.

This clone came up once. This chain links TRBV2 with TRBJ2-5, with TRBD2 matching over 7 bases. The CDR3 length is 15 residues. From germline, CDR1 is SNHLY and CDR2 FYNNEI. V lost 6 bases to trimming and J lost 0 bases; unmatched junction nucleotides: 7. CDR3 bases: TGTGCCAGCAGGAGGGGAGGGGAATACCAAGAGACCCAGTACTTC. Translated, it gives CASRRGGEYQETQYF.

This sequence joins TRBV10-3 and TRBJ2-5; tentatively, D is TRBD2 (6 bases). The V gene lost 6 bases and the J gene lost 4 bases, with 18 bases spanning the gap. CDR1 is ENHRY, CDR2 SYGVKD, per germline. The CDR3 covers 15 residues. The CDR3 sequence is CAISPGSGVGETQYF. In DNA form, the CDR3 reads TGTGCCATCAGCCCAGGGTCGGGGGTCGGAGAGACCCAGTACTTC.

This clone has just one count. Written as DNA, the CDR3 is TGTGCCATCAGTCGAGTCGGGACAGACTATGGCTACACCTTC. Translation gives CAISRVGTDYGYTF. The chain has TRBV10-3 and TRBJ1-2; 7 bases agree with TRBD1. CDR3 length: 14 amino acids. Unmatched junction bases numbered 6, after V lost 5 bases and J lost 3 bases. The germline V gene encodes CDR1 ENHRY and CDR2 SYGVKD.

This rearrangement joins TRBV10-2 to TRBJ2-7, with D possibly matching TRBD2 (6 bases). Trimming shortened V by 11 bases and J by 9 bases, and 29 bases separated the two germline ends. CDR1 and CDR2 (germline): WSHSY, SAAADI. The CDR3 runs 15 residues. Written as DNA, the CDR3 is TGCGCCTCACGGAAAGGGACTGCGTGTCGTGCTTGGCAGTACGTC. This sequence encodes CASRKGTACRAWQYV.

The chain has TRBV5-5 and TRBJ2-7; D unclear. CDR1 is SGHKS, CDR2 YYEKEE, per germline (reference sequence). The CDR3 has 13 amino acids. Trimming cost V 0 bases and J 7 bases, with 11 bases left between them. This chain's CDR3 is CASSLAPELEQYV. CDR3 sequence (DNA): TGTGCCAGCAGCTTGGCGCCCGAACTAGAGCAGTACGTC.

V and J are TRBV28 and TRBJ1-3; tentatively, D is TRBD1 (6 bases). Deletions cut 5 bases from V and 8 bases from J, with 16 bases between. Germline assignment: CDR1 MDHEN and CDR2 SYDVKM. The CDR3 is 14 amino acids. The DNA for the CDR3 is TGTGCCAGCAGTCAAGGGGGTGCGTTGGACACCATATATTTT. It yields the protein CASSQGGALDTIYF.

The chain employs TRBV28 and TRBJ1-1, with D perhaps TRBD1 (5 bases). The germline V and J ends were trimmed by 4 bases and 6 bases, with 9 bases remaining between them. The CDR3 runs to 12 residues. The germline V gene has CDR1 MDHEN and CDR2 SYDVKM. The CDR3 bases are TGTGCCAGCAGTTACCCAGGGTCTGAAGCTTTCTTT. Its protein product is CASSYPGSEAFF.

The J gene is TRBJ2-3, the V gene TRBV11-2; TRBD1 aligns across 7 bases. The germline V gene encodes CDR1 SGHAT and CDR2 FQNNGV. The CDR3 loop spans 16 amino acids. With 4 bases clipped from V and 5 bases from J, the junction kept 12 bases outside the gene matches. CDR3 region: CASSSGQWGGEDTQYF. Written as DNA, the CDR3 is TGTGCCAGCAGCTCGGGACAGTGGGGTGGAGAAGATACGCAGTATTTT. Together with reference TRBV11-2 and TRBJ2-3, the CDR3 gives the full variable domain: EAGVAQSPRYKIIEKRQSVAFWCNPISGHATLYWYQQILGQGPKLLIQFQNNGVVDDSQLPKDRFSAERLKGVDSTLKIQPAKLEDSAVYLCASSSGQWGGEDTQYFGPGTRLTVL.

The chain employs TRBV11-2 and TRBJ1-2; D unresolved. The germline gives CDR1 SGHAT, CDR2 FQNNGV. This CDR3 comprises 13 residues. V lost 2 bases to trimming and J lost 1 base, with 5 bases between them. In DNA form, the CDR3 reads TGTGCCAGCAGCTTAAAGCATAACTATGGCTACACCTTC. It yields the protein CASSLKHNYGYTF. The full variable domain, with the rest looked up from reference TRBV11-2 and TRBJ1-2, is EAGVAQSPRYKIIEKRQSVAFWCNPISGHATLYWYQQILGQGPKLLIQFQNNGVVDDSQLPKDRFSAERLKGVDSTLKIQPAKLEDSAVYLCASSLKHNYGYTFGSGTRLTVV.

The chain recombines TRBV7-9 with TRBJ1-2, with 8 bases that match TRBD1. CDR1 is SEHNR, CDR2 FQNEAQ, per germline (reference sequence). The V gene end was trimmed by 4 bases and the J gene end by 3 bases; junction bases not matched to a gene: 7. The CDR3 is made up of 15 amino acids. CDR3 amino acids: CASSSILQGDYGYTF. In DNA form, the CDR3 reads TGTGCCAGCAGCTCTATCTTACAGGGGGACTATGGCTACACCTTC.

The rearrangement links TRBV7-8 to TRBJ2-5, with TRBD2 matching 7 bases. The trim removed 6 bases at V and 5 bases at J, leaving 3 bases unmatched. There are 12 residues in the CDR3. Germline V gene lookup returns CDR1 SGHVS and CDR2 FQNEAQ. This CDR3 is CASRGGGETQYF. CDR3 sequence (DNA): TGTGCCAGCAGGGGGGGAGGGGAGACCCAGTACTTC. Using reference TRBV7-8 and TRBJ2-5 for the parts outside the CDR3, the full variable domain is GAGVSQSPRYKVAKRGQDVALRCDPISGHVSLFWYQQALGQGPEFLTYFQNEAQLDKSGLPSDRFFAERPEGSVSTLKIQRTQQEDSAVYLCASRGGGETQYFGPGTRLLVL.

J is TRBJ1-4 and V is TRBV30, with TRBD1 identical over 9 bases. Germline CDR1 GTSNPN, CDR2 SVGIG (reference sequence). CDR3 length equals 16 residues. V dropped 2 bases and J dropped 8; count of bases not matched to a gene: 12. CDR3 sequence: CAWSSGTGLGEEKLFF. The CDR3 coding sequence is TGTGCCTGGAGTAGCGGGACAGGGCTGGGTGAGGAAAAACTGTTTTTT.

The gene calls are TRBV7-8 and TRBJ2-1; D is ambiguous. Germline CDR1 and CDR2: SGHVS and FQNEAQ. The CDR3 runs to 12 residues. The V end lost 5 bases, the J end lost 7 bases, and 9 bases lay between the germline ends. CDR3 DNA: TGTGCCAGCAGCCATTCGAGAAATGAGCAGTTCTTC. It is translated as CASSHSRNEQFF.

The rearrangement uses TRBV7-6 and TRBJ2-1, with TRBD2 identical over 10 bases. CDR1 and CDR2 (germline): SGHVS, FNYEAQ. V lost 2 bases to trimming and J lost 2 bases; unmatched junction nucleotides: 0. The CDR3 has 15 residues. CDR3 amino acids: CASSLTSGTYNEQFF. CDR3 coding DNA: TGTGCCAGCAGCTTAACTAGCGGGACCTACAATGAGCAGTTCTTC.

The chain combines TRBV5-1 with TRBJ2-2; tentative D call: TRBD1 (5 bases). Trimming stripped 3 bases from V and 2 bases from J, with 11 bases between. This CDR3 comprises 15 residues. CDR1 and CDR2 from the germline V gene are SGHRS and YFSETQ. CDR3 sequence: CASSSKGQNTGELFF. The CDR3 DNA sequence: TGCGCCAGCAGCTCAAAAGGACAAAACACCGGGGAGCTGTTTTTT.